Listed below are T cell receptor beta chains from one sample, sequenced in a study of T cells after yellow fever vaccination. From the 5' RACE reads, TCRdb called clonotypes with MiXCR, one entry per CDR3 protein. The data show some 390,000 distinct CDR3 sequences, around 19% seen once. Sequenced here: PBMCs, sampled before the yellow fever booster vaccination. The source of these receptors is a man aged 18 to 30 who received the YFV17D yellow fever vaccine. Each CDR3 is given with its conserved first and last residue. D genes are given only for firm matches. Where a row states a size, it is once, few, many or the class of an expanded clone; other rows omit it.

clone size,J gene,V gene,D gene,CDR3 protein,CDR3 DNA
few,TRBJ1-2,TRBV6-6,-,CASSYLGDSYGYTF,TGTGCCAGCAGTTACTTAGGGGATTCCTATGGCTACACCTTC
-,TRBJ1-6,TRBV27,-,CASRTGLDNSPLHF,TGTGCCAGCCGGACCGGCCTCGATAATTCACCCCTCCACTTT
-,TRBJ1-1,TRBV12-3/TRBV12-4,-,CASSLSVTGSTEAFF,TGTGCCAGCAGTTTAAGCGTTACAGGGTCGACTGAAGCTTTCTTT
-,TRBJ1-1,TRBV20-1,-,CSAHRRGNTEAFF,TGCAGTGCCCACCGTCGGGGGAACACTGAAGCTTTCTTT
-,TRBJ1-4,TRBV20-1,-,CSARSIGGEKLFF,TGCAGTGCTAGGTCGATAGGCGGAGAAAAACTGTTTTTT
-,TRBJ1-5,TRBV5-8,-,CASSDGTTANQPQHF,TGTGCCAGCAGCGACGGGACAACGGCCAATCAGCCCCAGCATTTT
-,TRBJ2-4,TRBV7-2,-,CASSLLGYGWVENIQYF,TGTGCCAGCAGCTTATTAGGGTATGGTTGGGTGGAAAACATTCAGTACTTC
-,TRBJ1-2,TRBV2,-,CASSGEGLAGYTF,TGTGCCAGCAGTGGAGAGGGGCTGGCTGGCTACACCTTC
-,TRBJ1-5,TRBV4-2,-,CASSQDTSNQPQHF,TGTGCCAGCAGCCAAGATACCAGCAATCAGCCCCAGCATTTT
many,TRBJ2-7,TRBV6-5,TRBD1,CATRKRTGTGPYEQYF,TGTGCCACCAGAAAGCGAACCGGGACAGGGCCCTACGAGCAGTACTTC
few,TRBJ2-7,TRBV12-5,-,CASGQRTTGLGEQYF,TGTGCTAGTGGACAGAGGACCACAGGGCTAGGGGAGCAGTACTTC
many,TRBJ2-5,TRBV12-3/TRBV12-4,-,CASSLAAAQETQYF,TGTGCCAGCAGTTTAGCGGCAGCTCAAGAGACCCAGTACTTC
-,TRBJ1-5,TRBV2,TRBD1,CASSEHRGSNQPQHF,TGTGCCAGCAGTGAACACAGGGGGAGCAATCAGCCCCAGCATTTT
-,TRBJ2-5,TRBV7-9,-,CASRPTGGAETQYF,TGTGCCAGCAGGCCCACAGGAGGGGCGGAGACCCAGTACTTC
-,TRBJ2-3,TRBV7-2,-,CASSMTSTDTQYF,TGTGCCAGCAGCATGACTAGCACAGATACGCAGTATTTT
few,TRBJ2-1,TRBV5-6,-,CASSPSSLRSYNEQFF,TGTGCCAGCAGCCCGAGCTCACTTCGCTCCTACAATGAGCAGTTCTTC
-,TRBJ2-5,TRBV4-1,TRBD2,CACSRGGTQETQYF,TGCGCCTGCAGCCGGGGGGGAACCCAAGAGACCCAGTACTTC
-,TRBJ2-1,TRBV10-3,-,CATGVQGGYNEQFF,TGTGCCACAGGGGTCCAGGGGGGTTACAATGAGCAGTTCTTC
-,TRBJ1-1,TRBV20-1,TRBD1,CSARVQGGTEAFF,TGCAGTGCTAGGGTACAGGGGGGCACTGAAGCTTTCTTT
few,TRBJ2-1,TRBV12-3/TRBV12-4,TRBD2,CASSGLVGEQFF,TGTGCCAGCAGTGGACTAGTGGGCGAGCAGTTCTTC
few,TRBJ1-2,TRBV5-1,TRBD1,CASSGGTGTLGYTF,TGCGCCAGCAGCGGCGGGACAGGGACCCTTGGCTACACCTTC
-,TRBJ2-3,TRBV20-1,TRBD2,CSARPGGSGDTQYF,TGCAGTGCTAGGCCCGGGGGGTCGGGGGATACGCAGTATTTT
-,TRBJ2-1,TRBV5-1,TRBD2,CASSSRPSGGPGDEQFF,TGCGCCAGCAGCTCCCGTCCTTCGGGGGGGCCAGGGGATGAGCAGTTCTTC
-,TRBJ1-1,TRBV10-3,TRBD1,CAINRQGWGTEAFF,TGTGCCATCAACCGACAGGGCTGGGGCACTGAAGCTTTCTTT
few,TRBJ2-5,TRBV10-3,-,CAISHQKFRGNQETQYF,TGTGCCATCAGCCACCAAAAGTTCCGAGGGAACCAAGAGACCCAGTACTTC
few,TRBJ1-5,TRBV4-1,-,CASSQEYRDSNQPQHF,TGCGCCAGCAGCCAAGAATACAGGGATAGCAATCAGCCCCAGCATTTT
-,TRBJ1-2,TRBV20-1,-,CSASGFVGYGGYTF,TGCAGTGCTAGCGGCTTTGTAGGATATGGCGGCTACACCTTC
-,TRBJ2-7,TRBV3-1,TRBD1,CASSRDRGGYEQYF,TGTGCCAGCAGCCGCGACAGGGGGGGCTACGAGCAGTACTTC
few,TRBJ2-4,TRBV20-1,-,CSAVDLAKNIQYF,TGCAGTGCCGTGGACCTAGCCAAAAACATTCAGTACTTC
-,TRBJ2-6,TRBV12-3/TRBV12-4,-,CASSLQVSGANVLTF,TGTGCCAGCAGTTTACAGGTCTCTGGGGCCAACGTCCTGACTTTC
-,TRBJ1-1,TRBV3-1,-,CASQRHGGPEAFF,TGTGCCAGCCAACGGCATGGGGGGCCTGAAGCTTTCTTT
few,TRBJ2-2,TRBV10-3,-,CAISADRRSTGELFF,TGTGCCATCAGTGCGGACCGAAGAAGCACCGGGGAGCTGTTTTTT
-,TRBJ1-4,TRBV7-9,-,CASSSKAGGRHEKLFF,TGTGCCAGCAGCTCTAAAGCCGGGGGGCGACATGAAAAACTGTTTTTT
many,TRBJ2-1,TRBV5-1,TRBD2,CASSPSGGAYNEQFF,TGTGCCAGCAGTCCTAGCGGGGGGGCATACAATGAGCAGTTCTTC
few,TRBJ2-3,TRBV29-1,-,CSVVRSTDTQYF,TGCAGCGTTGTTCGGAGCACAGATACGCAGTATTTT
many,TRBJ2-3,TRBV20-1,TRBD2,CSATPRGSGEPDTQYF,TGCAGTGCTACCCCCCGGGGTAGCGGGGAACCAGATACGCAGTATTTT
-,TRBJ2-1,TRBV5-1,-,CASSSRPWDEQFF,TGCGCCAGCAGTTCCCGTCCCTGGGATGAGCAGTTCTTC
-,TRBJ2-1,TRBV5-1,TRBD1,CASSRQGDSYNEQFF,TGCGCCAGCAGCAGGCAGGGGGACTCCTACAATGAGCAGTTCTTC
few,TRBJ1-4,TRBV2,TRBD1,CASREGQGREKLFF,TGTGCCAGCAGGGAGGGACAGGGCCGGGAAAAACTGTTTTTT
-,TRBJ2-1,TRBV10-2,TRBD2,CASRRGAGGHNEQFF,TGCGCCAGCAGACGTGGAGCGGGGGGGCACAATGAGCAGTTCTTC
-,TRBJ1-1,TRBV24-1,-,CATSDGVAAFF,TGTGCCACCAGTGATGGGGTTGCGGCTTTCTTT
-,TRBJ2-2,TRBV30,-,CAWSVTVFTGELFF,TGTGCCTGGAGTGTGACGGTCTTCACCGGGGAGCTGTTTTTT
many,TRBJ2-1,TRBV7-2,TRBD2,CASSFTGGGIEQFF,TGTGCCAGCAGCTTCACGGGGGGTGGGATTGAGCAGTTCTTC
many,TRBJ1-4,TRBV7-9,-,CASSLDEKLFF,TGTGCCAGCAGCTTAGATGAAAAACTGTTTTTT
-,TRBJ2-2,TRBV7-9,TRBD2,CASSFPSSGGFANTGELFF,TGTGCCAGCAGCTTCCCGAGTAGCGGGGGTTTTGCGAACACCGGGGAGCTGTTTTTT
-,TRBJ2-3,TRBV7-6,TRBD1,CASSLGAGGRNTQYF,TGTGCCAGCAGCTTAGGGGCAGGGGGCAGGAATACGCAGTATTTT
few,TRBJ1-2,TRBV12-3/TRBV12-4,-,CASSGTPSNYGYTF,TGTGCCAGCAGTGGGACACCTTCTAACTATGGCTACACCTTC
-,TRBJ2-1,TRBV20-1,-,CSARGPRAIDEQFF,TGCAGTGCCAGAGGACCCCGGGCCATCGATGAGCAGTTCTTC
-,TRBJ2-7,TRBV5-6,-,CASSSKDLRGSSYEQYF,TGTGCCAGCAGCTCAAAGGACCTCAGAGGAAGCTCCTACGAGCAGTACTTC
few,TRBJ2-5,TRBV6-5,TRBD2,CASSYSLWSGGGARETQYF,TGTGCCAGCAGTTACTCGTTATGGTCTGGCGGGGGGGCGAGAGAGACCCAGTACTTC
few,TRBJ1-2,TRBV6-2/TRBV6-3,-,CASSYPGPLRYGYTF,TGTGCCAGCAGTTACCCGGGACCGCTTCGGTATGGCTACACCTTC
-,TRBJ1-1,TRBV5-4,-,CASSWREGWTTEAFF,TGTGCCAGCAGCTGGAGGGAGGGATGGACCACTGAAGCTTTCTTT
-,TRBJ1-5,TRBV20-1,TRBD1,CSVTTGYGNQPQHF,TGCAGTGTCACGACAGGGTACGGCAATCAGCCCCAGCATTTT